Shown below are 30 T cell receptor beta chains from a single sample sequenced in a study of blood T cell repertoires in COVID-19. Profiling relied on immunoSEQ multiplex PCR, and the TCRdb table lists in-frame clones only, not all of them. The profile shows roughly 120,000 clones, 70% to 90% of them singletons. Sequenced input: peripheral blood. These receptors all come from a woman aged 60 to 75 with acute or convalescent COVID-19.

The CDR3 nucleotides read TGCGCCAACGGGGGGACTAGCGGGAGTTTGGGCACAGATACGCAGTATTTT. Protein product: CANGGTSGSLGTDTQYF. The chain joins TRBV5-1 to TRBJ2-3, with TRBD2 matching over 14 bases. The CDR3 totals 17 residues. J was trimmed by 1 base and V by 9 bases; bases with no gene match: 10. CDR1 is SGHRS and CDR2 is YFSETQ in the germline V gene.

The chain joins TRBV7-9 to TRBJ1-1; D unresolved. The germline CDR1 and CDR2 sequences are SEHNR and FQNEAQ (reference sequence). The CDR3 consists of 12 residues. The germline V and J ends were trimmed by 5 bases and 4 bases, with 8 bases remaining between them. CDR3 loop: CASSQVGTEAFF. The CDR3 nucleotides read TGTGCCAGCAGCCAGGTTGGCACTGAAGCTTTCTTT.

The gene calls are TRBV15 and TRBJ2-5, with D maybe TRBD2 (6 bases). Germline CDR1 reads LNHNV; CDR2 reads YYDKDF (reference sequence). The CDR3 spans 14 residues. V was shortened by 1 base and J by 4 bases, with 10 bases between the two germline ends. This CDR3 is CATSRGLELETQYF. CDR3 sequence (DNA): TGTGCCACCAGCAGAGGACTAGAACTAGAGACCCAGTACTTC.

This chain joins TRBV5-5 and TRBJ2-5; possible D gene TRBD1, 7 bases. This CDR3 region has 14 residues. Trimming pared 2 bases from V and 5 bases from J, leaving 13 bases between. CDR1 SGHKS and CDR2 YYEKEE come from the germline V gene (reference sequence). The DNA of the CDR3 is TGTGCCAGCAGCTTTGGGGACAGCGGGGAGACCCAGTACTTC. This sequence encodes CASSFGDSGETQYF.

The chain employs TRBV11-2 and TRBJ2-7, with D possibly matching TRBD2 (7 bases). CDR1 is SGHAT, CDR2 FQNNGV, per germline. This CDR3 contains 18 residues. Trimming pared 3 bases from V and 3 bases from J, leaving 24 bases between. CDR3 protein: CASSFIKSPGGPFYEQYF. The CDR3, as DNA: TGTGCCAGCAGCTTTATAAAGTCCCCGGGGGGCCCTTTCTACGAGCAGTACTTC.

This chain connects TRBV28 to TRBJ2-3; 7 bases line up with TRBD2. Germline V gene data show CDR1 as MDHEN and CDR2 as SYDVKM. The CDR3 spans 16 residues. V was clipped by 5 bases and J by 1 base; unmatched bases: 9. As DNA, the CDR3 is TGTGCCAGCAGTCCCCTCTTCCGGGGGGGCACAGATACGCAGTATTTT. Translation gives CASSPLFRGGTDTQYF.

The chain employs TRBV7-9 and TRBJ2-5; 11 bases map to TRBD2. Germline CDR1 is SEHNR and CDR2 is FQNEAQ (reference sequence). The CDR3 has 16 amino acids. With 5 bases clipped from V and 3 bases from J, the junction kept 8 bases outside the gene matches. The CDR3 DNA follows: TGTGCCAGCAGCGCGGATATGGGACTAGCGGAAGAGACCCAGTACTTC. Its translation: CASSADMGLAEETQYF.

This clone was seen a single time. The chain carries TRBV2 and TRBJ1-6; D possibly corresponds to TRBD1 (5 bases). Germline V CDR1 and CDR2: SNHLY, FYNNEI. The CDR3 covers 15 residues. The V end was cut by 3 bases, the J end by 10 bases, with 16 bases between. CDR3 sequence: CASSDRGGVGSPLHF. As DNA, the CDR3 is TGTGCCAGCAGTGATCGGGGGGGAGTCGGGTCACCCCTCCACTTT.

The chain couples TRBV6-5 to TRBJ2-7; no definite D call. CDR1 and CDR2 from the germline V gene are MNHEY and SVGAGI. The CDR3 is made up of 10 amino acids. Trimming removed 6 bases from V and 3 bases from J, with 3 bases in between. This chain's CDR3 is CASRLYEQYF. The CDR3 DNA follows: TGTGCCAGCAGACTCTACGAGCAGTACTTC.

This clone is a singleton in its sample. The chain combines TRBV28 with TRBJ1-5; perhaps TRBD1 as D (5 bases). Trimming stripped 4 bases from V and 1 base from J, with 14 bases between. CDR3 length equals 16 residues. Germline V gene sequence: CDR1 MDHEN, CDR2 SYDVKM. CDR3 DNA sequence: TGTGCCAGCAGTTCAGGAAGGGGCAGAAGCAATCAGCCCCAGCATTTT. This encodes CASSSGRGRSNQPQHF. The variable domain in full, completed from reference TRBV28 and TRBJ1-5, reads DVKVTQSSRYLVKRTGEKVFLECVQDMDHENMFWYRQDPGLGLRLIYFSYDVKMKEKGDIPEGYSVSREKKERFSLILESASTNQTSMYLCASSSGRGRSNQPQHFGDGTRLSIL.

The J gene is TRBJ1-1, the V gene TRBV5-1; weak D call: TRBD1 (5 bases). The CDR3 length is 14 residues. Trimming removed 4 bases at V and 1 base at J, with 11 bases between. Germline V gene data show CDR1 as SGHRS and CDR2 as YFSETQ. DNA of the CDR3: TGCGCCAGCAGCGAGTTTAGGGGGAACACTGAAGCTTTCTTT. It is translated as CASSEFRGNTEAFF.

The V and J genes are TRBV29-1 and TRBJ2-5; 7 positions agree with TRBD2. Trimming at V came to 1 base and at J to 4 bases, leaving 3 bases not matched to a gene. Per the germline V gene, CDR1 is SQVTM and CDR2 is ANQGSEA. The CDR3 runs to 13 residues. CDR3 in DNA: TGCAGCGTTGAAGGGGAGCGGGGAGAGACCCAGTACTTC. Translation gives CSVEGERGETQYF.

Only a few counts were recorded for this clone. The V and J genes are TRBV6-5 and TRBJ1-4; D unclear. V gave up 8 bases and J gave up 7 bases, with 20 bases separating them. Germline CDR1 MNHEY, CDR2 SVGAGI. The CDR3 contains 15 residues. The CDR3 DNA sequence: TGTGCCAGCCGGGGAGGGAGGGTTGTGACTGAAAAACTGTTTTTT. Translating gives CASRGGRVVTEKLFF.

Only one count was recorded for this clone. V and J are TRBV5-1 and TRBJ2-5; 7 nucleotides agree with TRBD1. The CDR3 spans 14 residues. The germline gives CDR1 SGHRS, CDR2 YFSETQ. The V segment lost 4 bases and the J segment 4 bases; nucleotides outside the gene matches: 7. The CDR3 protein is CASSPTGPRETQYF. CDR3 DNA: TGCGCCAGCAGCCCGACAGGGCCACGAGAGACCCAGTACTTC.

J is TRBJ2-1 and V is TRBV7-2, with D possibly TRBD2 on 5 matching bases. Germline V gives CDR1 SGHTA, CDR2 FQGNSA. The CDR3 extends over 14 amino acids. V lost 5 bases to trimming and J lost 8 bases, with 16 bases between them. CDR3 in DNA: TGTGCCAGCAGCAACCGGGGAGTTCTGGATGAGCAGTTCTTC. Protein product: CASSNRGVLDEQFF.

The chain carries TRBV7-2 and TRBJ1-2, with no clear D. The V gene's germline CDR1 is SGHTA and CDR2 FQGNSA. Between the trimmed V and J ends, which lost 1 base and 2 bases, there was a span of 5 bases. This CDR3 has 13 amino acids. CDR3 sequence: CASSLGQNYGYTF. Here the CDR3 DNA reads TGTGCCAGCAGCTTAGGCCAGAACTATGGCTACACCTTC.

The chain joins TRBV15 to TRBJ1-5, with D maybe TRBD1 (6 bases). Trimming removed 1 base at V and 0 bases at J, with 13 bases between. Germline V lookup: CDR1 LNHNV, CDR2 YYDKDF (reference sequence). This CDR3 is built from 17 residues. This CDR3 reads CATSRARGPNSNQPQHF. For the CDR3, the DNA is TGTGCCACCAGCAGAGCCAGGGGACCTAATAGCAATCAGCCCCAGCATTTT.

The J gene is TRBJ2-5, the V gene TRBV30; D not certain. Trimming removed 0 bases at V and 5 bases at J, with 7 bases between. Germline V gene lookup returns CDR1 GTSNPN and CDR2 SVGIG (reference sequence). The CDR3 loop spans 12 amino acids. CDR3 protein: CAWSVLGETQYF. As DNA, the CDR3 is TGTGCCTGGAGTGTACTCGGGGAGACCCAGTACTTC.

This clone was detected a few times. The V gene is TRBV6-2 or TRBV6-3, the J gene TRBJ2-3, with TRBD2 identical over 12 bases. The germline gives CDR1 MNHEY, CDR2 SVGEGT. The CDR3 loop spans 17 amino acids. The junction had 10 bases not matched to a gene; V was cut back by 3 bases and J by 6 bases. CDR3 bases: TGTGCCAGCAGTTATTGGCCTTCTAGCGGGAGGGACGATACGCAGTATTTT. This codes for CASSYWPSSGRDDTQYF.

DNA of the CDR3: TGTGCCAGCGGCGGGGGGCTGGGTGGGACCCAGTACTTC. Protein sequence: CASGGGLGGTQYF. V and J are TRBV2 and TRBJ2-5; 8 bases align to TRBD2. Unmatched junction bases numbered 9, after V lost 8 bases and J lost 7 bases. The CDR3 runs 13 residues. CDR1 and CDR2 from the germline V gene are SNHLY and FYNNEI.

V gene TRBV28 combines with J gene TRBJ1-3; D is ambiguous. This CDR3 has 17 residues. The V end lost 2 bases, the J end lost 2 bases, and 16 bases lay between the germline ends. Germline V gives CDR1 MDHEN, CDR2 SYDVKM. The CDR3 loop reads CASSLRSGVGTGNTIYF. CDR3 DNA: TGTGCCAGCAGTTTAAGAAGCGGTGTCGGTACTGGAAACACCATATATTTT.

The chain recombines TRBV19 with TRBJ1-2; tentative D call: TRBD1 (6 bases). Germline values: CDR1 LNHDA, CDR2 SQIVND (reference sequence). This CDR3 is 14 amino acids long. V lost 6 bases and J 8 bases, leaving 19 bases between the germline ends. CDR3 sequence (DNA): TGTGCCAGTAGAACGACAGGAAGGGATGGCGGCTACACCTTC. This translates into CASRTTGRDGGYTF.

This chain links TRBV7-9 with TRBJ2-3; the match to TRBD2 covers 13 bases. The CDR3 spans 16 residues. V lost 4 bases, J lost 2 bases, and 3 bases stayed unmatched. Per germline, CDR1 SEHNR and CDR2 FQNEAQ (reference sequence). CDR3 in DNA: TGTGCCAGCAGCTCAGGACTAGCGGGAGTCACAGATACGCAGTATTTT. Translating it yields CASSSGLAGVTDTQYF.

This rearrangement joins TRBV6-1 to TRBJ2-7, with D possibly being TRBD2 (6 bases). The CDR3 runs 15 residues. Trimming removed 2 bases from V and 3 bases from J, with 14 bases in between. CDR1 is MNHNS and CDR2 is SASEGT in the germline V gene. The CDR3 protein is CASSETPGLRYEQYF. CDR3 bases: TGTGCCAGCAGTGAAACACCGGGACTGCGCTACGAGCAGTACTTC.

V is TRBV3-1 (or the pseudogene TRBV3-2) and J is TRBJ2-7, with 9 bases that match TRBD2. The V gene's germline CDR1 is LGHDT and CDR2 YNNKEL (reference sequence). V was pared by 3 bases and J by 6 bases, with 6 bases of the junction left unmatched. The CDR3 is 14 residues long. CDR3 sequence (DNA): TGTGCCAGCAGCCATCTAGCGGGAACTCCCGAGCAGTACTTC. Its translation is CASSHLAGTPEQYF.

The chain carries TRBV3-1 (or the pseudogene TRBV3-2) and TRBJ1-5, with TRBD1 identical over 8 bases. The V gene end was trimmed by 4 bases and the J gene end by 6 bases; junction bases not matched to a gene: 8. Germline V gene lookup returns CDR1 LGHDT and CDR2 YNNKEL (reference sequence). This CDR3 is built from 15 residues. CDR3 DNA: TGTGCCAGCAGCCCGCAGGGGGCTCCGGGTCAGCCCCAGCATTTT. Its translation: CASSPQGAPGQPQHF.

The J gene is TRBJ2-7, the V gene TRBV18; TRBD1 aligns across 11 bases. CDR1 is KGHSH, CDR2 LQKENI, per germline. Trimming at V came to 3 bases and at J to 5 bases, leaving 6 bases not matched to a gene. CDR3 length: 15 amino acids. The CDR3 DNA reads as TGTGCCAGCTCACCCGGGACAGGGGGTACAAACGAGCAGTACTTC. This codes for CASSPGTGGTNEQYF.

J is TRBJ2-3 and V is TRBV11-2; 9 bases match TRBD2. V lost 1 base, J lost 3 bases, and 2 bases stayed unmatched. Germline assignment: CDR1 SGHAT and CDR2 FQNNGV. This CDR3 spans 15 amino acids. The chain's CDR3 is CASSLASGKTDTQYF. Written as DNA, the CDR3 is TGTGCCAGCAGCTTAGCTAGCGGGAAAACAGATACGCAGTATTTT.

This sequence joins TRBV27 and TRBJ1-5, with 7 bases that match TRBD1. Germline V gene data show CDR1 as MNHEY and CDR2 as SMNVEV (reference sequence). The ends lost 6 bases at V and 3 bases at J; junction bases unmatched: 5. CDR3 size: 14 residues. The CDR3 loop is CASRPGQDNQPQHF. The CDR3 nucleotides read TGTGCCAGCAGACCCGGACAGGACAATCAGCCCCAGCATTTT.

The rearrangement links TRBV28 to TRBJ1-2; 11 bases fit TRBD1. V lost 3 bases and J lost 0; bases outside the gene matches: 9. This CDR3 is 18 amino acids long. CDR1 and CDR2 (germline): MDHEN, SYDVKM. CDR3 bases: TGTGCCAGCAGTTTTCTTGGGACAGGGGGGGAAGCTAACTATGGCTACACCTTC. This gives the protein CASSFLGTGGEANYGYTF.